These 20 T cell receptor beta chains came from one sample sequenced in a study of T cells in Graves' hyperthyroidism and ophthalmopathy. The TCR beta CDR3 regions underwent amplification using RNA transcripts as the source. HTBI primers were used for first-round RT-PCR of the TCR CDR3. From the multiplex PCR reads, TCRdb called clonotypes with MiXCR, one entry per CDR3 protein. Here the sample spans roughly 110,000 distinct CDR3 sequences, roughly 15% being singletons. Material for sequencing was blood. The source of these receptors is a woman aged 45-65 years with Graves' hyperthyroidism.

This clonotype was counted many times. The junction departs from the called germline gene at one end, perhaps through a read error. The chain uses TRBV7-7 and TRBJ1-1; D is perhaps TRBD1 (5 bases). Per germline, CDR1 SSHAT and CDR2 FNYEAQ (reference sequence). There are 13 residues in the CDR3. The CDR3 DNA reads TGTGCTAGCAGCTGGACAATGAACACTGAAGCTTTCTTT. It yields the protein CASSWTMNTEAFF.

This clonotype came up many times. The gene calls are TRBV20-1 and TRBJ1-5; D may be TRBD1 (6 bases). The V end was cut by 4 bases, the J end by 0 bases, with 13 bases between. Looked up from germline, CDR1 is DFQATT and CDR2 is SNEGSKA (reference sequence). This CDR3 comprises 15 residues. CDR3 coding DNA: TGCAGTGCTAAGGCCACAGGGTTTAGCAATCAGCCCCAGCATTTT. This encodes CSAKATGFSNQPQHF.

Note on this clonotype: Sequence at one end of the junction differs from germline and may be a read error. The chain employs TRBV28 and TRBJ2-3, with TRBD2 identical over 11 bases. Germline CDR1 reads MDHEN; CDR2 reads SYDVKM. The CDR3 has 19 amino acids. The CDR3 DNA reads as TGTGCCAGCAGTGTATGGGCTACTAGCGGGAGCCTAAACACAGATACGCAGTATTTT. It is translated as CASSVWATSGSLNTDTQYF.

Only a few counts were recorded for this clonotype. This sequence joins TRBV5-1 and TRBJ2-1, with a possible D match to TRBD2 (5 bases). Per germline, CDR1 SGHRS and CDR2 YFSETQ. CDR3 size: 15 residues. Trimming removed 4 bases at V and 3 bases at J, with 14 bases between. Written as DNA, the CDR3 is TGCGCCAGCAGCGTCGGCCTAAGCGGCTACAATGAGCAGTTCTTC. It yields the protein CASSVGLSGYNEQFF.

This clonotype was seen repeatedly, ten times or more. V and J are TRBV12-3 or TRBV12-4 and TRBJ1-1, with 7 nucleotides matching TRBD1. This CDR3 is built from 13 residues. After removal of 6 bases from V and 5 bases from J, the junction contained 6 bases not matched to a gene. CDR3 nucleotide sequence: TGTGCCAGCAGCTATAGGGGGCGGACTGAAGCTTTCTTT. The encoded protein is CASSYRGRTEAFF.

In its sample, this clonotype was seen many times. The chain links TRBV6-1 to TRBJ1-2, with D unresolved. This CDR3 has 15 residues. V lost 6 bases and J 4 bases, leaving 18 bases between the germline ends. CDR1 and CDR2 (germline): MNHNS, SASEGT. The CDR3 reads CASRTNEMVPYGYTF. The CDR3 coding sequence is TGTGCCAGCAGAACCAATGAAATGGTACCCTATGGCTACACCTTC.

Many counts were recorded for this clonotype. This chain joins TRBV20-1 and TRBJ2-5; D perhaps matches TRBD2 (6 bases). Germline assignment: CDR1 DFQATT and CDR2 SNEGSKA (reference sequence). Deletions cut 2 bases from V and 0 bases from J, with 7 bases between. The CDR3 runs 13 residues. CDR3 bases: TGCAGTGCTAGATGGGACTACCAAGAGACCCAGTACTTC. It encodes CSARWDYQETQYF.

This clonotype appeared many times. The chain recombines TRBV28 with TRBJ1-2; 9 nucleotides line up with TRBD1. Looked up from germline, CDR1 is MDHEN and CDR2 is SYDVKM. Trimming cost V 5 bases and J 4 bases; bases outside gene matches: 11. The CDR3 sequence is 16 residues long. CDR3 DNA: TGTGCCAGCAGTGAGACGACCGGGACAGGGAGCTATGGCTACACCTTC. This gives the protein CASSETTGTGSYGYTF.

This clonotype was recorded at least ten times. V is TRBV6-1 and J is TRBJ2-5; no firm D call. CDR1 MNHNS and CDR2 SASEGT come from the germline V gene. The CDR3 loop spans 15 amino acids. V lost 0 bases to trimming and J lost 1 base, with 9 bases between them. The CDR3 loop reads CASSEARRGQETQYF. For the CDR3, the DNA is TGTGCCAGCAGTGAAGCGCGGAGAGGCCAAGAGACCCAGTACTTC.

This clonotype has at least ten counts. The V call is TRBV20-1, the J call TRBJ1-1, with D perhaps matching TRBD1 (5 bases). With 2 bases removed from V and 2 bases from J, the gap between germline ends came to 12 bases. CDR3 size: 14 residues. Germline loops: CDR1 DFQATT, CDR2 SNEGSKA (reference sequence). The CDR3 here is CSARFGGRNTEAFF. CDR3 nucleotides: TGCAGTGCTAGATTCGGGGGTAGAAACACTGAAGCTTTCTTT.

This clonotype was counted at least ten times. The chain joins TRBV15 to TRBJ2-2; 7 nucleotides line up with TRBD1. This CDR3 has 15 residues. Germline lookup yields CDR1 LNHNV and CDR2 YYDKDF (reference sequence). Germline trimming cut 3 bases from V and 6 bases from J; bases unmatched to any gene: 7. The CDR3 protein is CATSSGNRGAGELFF. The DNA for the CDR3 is TGTGCCACCAGCAGCGGGAACAGGGGCGCCGGGGAGCTGTTTTTT.

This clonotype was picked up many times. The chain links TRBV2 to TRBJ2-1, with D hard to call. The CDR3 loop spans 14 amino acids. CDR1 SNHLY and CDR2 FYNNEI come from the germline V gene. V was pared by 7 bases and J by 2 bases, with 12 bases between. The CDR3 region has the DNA TGTGCCAGCAAGGGAAGGTCGCCCTACAATGAGCAGTTCTTC. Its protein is CASKGRSPYNEQFF. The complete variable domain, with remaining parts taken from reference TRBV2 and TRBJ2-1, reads EPEVTQTPSHQVTQMGQEVILRCVPISNHLYFYWYRQILGQKVEFLVSFYNNEISEKSEIFDDQFSVERPDGSNFTLKIRSTKLEDSAMYFCASKGRSPYNEQFFGPGTRLTVL.

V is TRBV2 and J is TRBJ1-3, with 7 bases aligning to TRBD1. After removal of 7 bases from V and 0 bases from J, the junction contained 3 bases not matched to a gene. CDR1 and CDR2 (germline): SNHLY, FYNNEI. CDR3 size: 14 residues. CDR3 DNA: TGTGCCAGCACCAGGGGGGACTCTGGAAACACCATATATTTT. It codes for CASTRGDSGNTIYF.

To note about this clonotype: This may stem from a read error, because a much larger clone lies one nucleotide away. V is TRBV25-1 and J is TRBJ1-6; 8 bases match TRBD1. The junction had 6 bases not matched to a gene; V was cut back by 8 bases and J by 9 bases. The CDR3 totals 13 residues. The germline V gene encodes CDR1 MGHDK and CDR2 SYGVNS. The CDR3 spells CASSQGASSPLHF. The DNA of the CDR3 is TGTGCCAGCTCCCAGGGGGCCAGTTCACCCCTCCACTTT. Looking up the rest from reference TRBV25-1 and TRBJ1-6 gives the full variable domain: EADIYQTPRYLVIGTGKKITLECSQTMGHDKMYWYQQDPGMELHLIHYSYGVNSTEKGDLSSESTVSRIRTEHFPLTLESARPSHTSQYLCASSQGASSPLHFGNGTRLTVT.

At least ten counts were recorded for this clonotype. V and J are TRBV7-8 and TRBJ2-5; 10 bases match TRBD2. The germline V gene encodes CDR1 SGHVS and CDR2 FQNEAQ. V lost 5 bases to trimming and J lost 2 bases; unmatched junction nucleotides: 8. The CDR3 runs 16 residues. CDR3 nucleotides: TGTGCCAGCAGCGTTAGCGGGAGGCCCTATCAAGAGACCCAGTACTTC. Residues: CASSVSGRPYQETQYF.

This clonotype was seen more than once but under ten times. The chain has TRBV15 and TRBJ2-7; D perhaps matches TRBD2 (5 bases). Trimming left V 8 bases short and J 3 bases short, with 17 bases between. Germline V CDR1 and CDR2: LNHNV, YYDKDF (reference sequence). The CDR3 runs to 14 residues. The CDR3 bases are TGTGCCACCGCACTAGGGATTGGCTTCTACGAGCAGTACTTC. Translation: CATALGIGFYEQYF.

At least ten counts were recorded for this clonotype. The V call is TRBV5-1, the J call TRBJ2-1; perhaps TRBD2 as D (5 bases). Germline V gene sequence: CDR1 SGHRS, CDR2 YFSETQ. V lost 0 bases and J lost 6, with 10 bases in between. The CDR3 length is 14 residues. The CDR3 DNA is TGCGCCAGCAGCTTGGGGCTAGCTGGCAATGAGCAGTTCTTC. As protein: CASSLGLAGNEQFF.

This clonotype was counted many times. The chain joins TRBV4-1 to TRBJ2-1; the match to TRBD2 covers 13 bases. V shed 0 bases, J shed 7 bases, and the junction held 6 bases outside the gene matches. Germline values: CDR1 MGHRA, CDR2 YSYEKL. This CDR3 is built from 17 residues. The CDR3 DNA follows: TGCGCCAGCAGCCAAGAGACCTGGACTAGCGGGAGAAATGAGCAGTTCTTC. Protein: CASSQETWTSGRNEQFF.

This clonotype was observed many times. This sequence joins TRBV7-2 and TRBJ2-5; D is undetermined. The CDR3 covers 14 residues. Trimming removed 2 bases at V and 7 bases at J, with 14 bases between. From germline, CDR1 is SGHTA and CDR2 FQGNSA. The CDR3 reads CASSLPGTSTTQYF. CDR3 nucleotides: TGTGCCAGCAGCTTACCTGGCACCTCGACGACCCAGTACTTC. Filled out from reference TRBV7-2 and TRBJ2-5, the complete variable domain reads GAGVSQSPSNKVTEKGKDVELRCDPISGHTALYWYRQSLGQGLEFLIYFQGNSAPDKSGLPSDRFSAERTGGSVSTLTIQRTQQEDSAVYLCASSLPGTSTTQYFGPGTRLLVL.

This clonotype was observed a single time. As DNA, the CDR3 is TGCGCCAGCAGCTTGGAAGCGACAGGGGCCCCCTACGAGCAGTACTTC. Translated: CASSLEATGAPYEQYF. The chain joins TRBV5-1 to TRBJ2-7, with TRBD1 matching over 8 bases. This CDR3 has 16 residues. Unmatched junction bases numbered 7, after V lost 0 bases and J lost 2 bases. CDR1 and CDR2 (germline): SGHRS, YFSETQ.